This T cell receptor beta chain is from a study of early T cells in non-severe SARS-CoV-2 infection. This clonotype occurred many times. V was clipped by 9 bases and J by 3 bases, with 14 bases between them. This CDR3 spans 13 amino acids. Germline loops: CDR1 LNHDA, CDR2 SQIVND (reference sequence). A single record per CDR3 protein comes from TCRdb applying MiXCR to the 5' RACE reads. Among some 77,000 distinct CDR3 sequences listed, 9.5% to 15% were seen once. The chain couples TRBV19 to TRBJ1-2, with TRBD1 as a possible D gene (5 bases). This TCR was sampled from an adult who was a healthcare worker with PCR-confirmed SARS-CoV-2 infection or an uninfected control (not recorded which). The donor label of this sample is uncertain. The starting material was whole blood, obtained at baseline. CDR3 region: CASQTMGHYGYTF. As DNA, the CDR3 is TGTGCCAGCCAAACCATGGGGCACTATGGCTACACCTTC. The full variable domain, completed using reference TRBV19 and TRBJ1-2, is DGGITQSPKYLFRKEGQNVTLSCEQNLNHDAMYWYRQDPGQGLRLIYYSQIVNDFQKGDIAEGYSVSREKKESFPLTVTSAQKNPTAFYLCASQTMGHYGYTFGSGTRLTVV.